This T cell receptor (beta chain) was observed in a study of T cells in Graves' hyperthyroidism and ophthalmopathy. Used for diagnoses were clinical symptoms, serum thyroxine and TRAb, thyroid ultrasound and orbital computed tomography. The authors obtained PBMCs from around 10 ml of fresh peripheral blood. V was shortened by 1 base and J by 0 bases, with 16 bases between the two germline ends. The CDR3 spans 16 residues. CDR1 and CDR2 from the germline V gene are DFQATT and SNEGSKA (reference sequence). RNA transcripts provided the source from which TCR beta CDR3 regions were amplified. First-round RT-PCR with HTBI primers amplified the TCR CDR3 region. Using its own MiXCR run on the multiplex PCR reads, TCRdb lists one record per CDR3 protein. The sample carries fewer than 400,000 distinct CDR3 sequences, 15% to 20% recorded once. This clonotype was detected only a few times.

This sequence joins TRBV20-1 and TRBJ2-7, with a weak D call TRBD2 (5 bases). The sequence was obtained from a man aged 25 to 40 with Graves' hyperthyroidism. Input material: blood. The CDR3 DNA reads TGCAGTGCTAGAGTTATCGGACTTCCCAGCTCCTACGAGCAGTACTTC. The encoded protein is CSARVIGLPSSYEQYF.